Presented here are 25 T cell receptor beta chains from one specimen sequenced in a study of T-cell reconstitution after alpha-beta-depleted transplantation in children. Library preparation (for TCRbeta) was performed with unique molecular identifiers. In TCRdb, the PCR reads were re-called with MiXCR into one record per CDR3 protein. This table holds about 460,000 distinct CDR3 sequences, roughly 10% found once. The sequencing used PBMCs, mostly from graft donor cells, collected 180 days after TCRalphabeta/CD19-depleted stem cell transplant. The source of these receptors is a female patient under 10 years old who had a stem cell transplant for aplastic anemia, so the T cells may come from the graft donor.

This clonotype turned up a few times. The V and J genes are TRBV7-2 and TRBJ1-2; D possibly corresponds to TRBD1 (5 bases). V lost 10 bases, J lost 8 bases, and 17 bases lay in between. The germline gives CDR1 SGHTA, CDR2 FQGNSA. The length of the CDR3 is 12 residues. CDR3: CATRDSLRGYTF. The DNA of the CDR3 is TGTGCCACCCGGGACTCCCTCCGCGGCTACACCTTC.

This sequence joins TRBV28 and TRBJ2-5; D ambiguous. This CDR3 has 14 residues. Trimming pared 3 bases from V and 0 bases from J, leaving 8 bases between. From germline, CDR1 is MDHEN and CDR2 SYDVKM. The CDR3 here is CASSLAAHQETQYF. The CDR3 region has the DNA TGTGCCAGCAGTTTGGCGGCGCACCAAGAGACCCAGTACTTC.

This clonotype has a count of ten or more. The V and J genes are TRBV27 and TRBJ1-1; TRBD1 matches at 10 bases. The length of the CDR3 is 20 residues. V gave up 5 bases and J gave up 0 bases; unmatched junction bases: 18. Germline-derived CDR1 and CDR2 are MNHEY and SMNVEV (reference sequence). The CDR3 is CASSTRRGRGTGVMNTEAFF. The CDR3 nucleotides read TGTGCCAGCAGTACGCGTAGGGGGCGCGGGACAGGGGTCATGAACACTGAAGCTTTCTTT.

This clonotype has more than one count but fewer than ten. CDR3 in amino acids: CASSLRTSGNNEQFF. Written as DNA, the CDR3 is TGTGCCAGCAGCTTGAGGACTAGCGGTAACAATGAGCAGTTCTTC. J is TRBJ2-1 and V is TRBV7-2, with 10 bases matching TRBD2. The CDR3 runs 15 residues. J lost 5 bases, V lost 3 bases, and 4 bases had no gene match. Germline V CDR1 and CDR2: SGHTA, FQGNSA.

This clonotype has more than one count but fewer than ten. The chain uses TRBV12-5 and TRBJ2-2, with D uncertain. The length of the CDR3 is 12 residues. Trimming took off 1 base at V and 5 bases at J, with 2 bases between the two ends. Germline V gene lookup returns CDR1 LGHNT and CDR2 FRNRAP. The CDR3 sequence is CASGLGTGELFF. In nucleotides, the CDR3 is TGTGCTAGTGGTTTGGGTACCGGGGAGCTGTTTTTT.

The rearrangement links TRBV11-2 to TRBJ2-2; D call uncertain. Germline assignment: CDR1 SGHAT and CDR2 FQNNGV. This CDR3 comprises 14 residues. Trimming left V 5 bases short and J 0 bases short, with 7 bases between. CDR3 sequence reads: CASSLKTNTGELFF. DNA of the CDR3: TGTGCCAGCAGCCTAAAGACGAACACCGGGGAGCTGTTTTTT.

This clonotype was seen a handful of times. The rearrangement joins TRBV27 to TRBJ2-1; D is undetermined. Per the germline V gene, CDR1 is MNHEY and CDR2 is SMNVEV (reference sequence). CDR3 length: 13 amino acids. V was clipped by 6 bases and J by 2 bases, with 8 bases between them. The CDR3, as DNA: TGTGCCAGCAGGGACCCACCCTACAATGAGCAGTTCTTC. Translation gives CASRDPPYNEQFF.

Many counts were recorded for this clonotype. The rearrangement uses TRBV5-1 and TRBJ1-2; 8 nucleotides align to TRBD1. The length of the CDR3 is 15 residues. V dropped 4 bases and J dropped 6; count of bases not matched to a gene: 11. Germline lookup yields CDR1 SGHRS and CDR2 YFSETQ. The CDR3 region has the DNA TGCGCCAGCAGCGTATCGGCAGGGGGCGTGAATGGCTACACCTTC. The encoded protein is CASSVSAGGVNGYTF.

This clonotype appeared a few times. The rearrangement joins TRBV24-1 to TRBJ2-3; D uncertain. V dropped 6 bases and J dropped 2 bases, with 5 bases sitting between them. CDR1 and CDR2 (germline): KGHDR, SFDVKD. The CDR3 length is 12 residues. The CDR3 spells CATSFDTDTQYF. For the CDR3, the DNA is TGTGCCACCAGTTTTGACACAGATACGCAGTATTTT.

This clonotype has just a few counts. The genes are TRBV27 and TRBJ2-2, with 16 bases identical to TRBD2. The CDR3 is 16 amino acids. The germline V gene encodes CDR1 MNHEY and CDR2 SMNVEV (reference sequence). Trimming took 6 bases from V and 7 from J; bases not matched to a gene: 5. The CDR3 sequence is CASRGTSGRVNGELFF. CDR3 bases: TGTGCCAGCAGAGGGACTAGCGGGAGGGTTAACGGGGAGCTGTTTTTT.

This clonotype was counted only a few times. The chain recombines TRBV5-1 with TRBJ2-1; D remains ambiguous. The CDR3 is 14 residues long. Trimming cost V 0 bases and J 6 bases, with 10 bases left between them. Germline CDR1 SGHRS, CDR2 YFSETQ. The CDR3 bases are TGCGCCAGCAGCTTGGAAGGTAGAGGCAATGAGCAGTTCTTC. It encodes CASSLEGRGNEQFF.

At least ten counts were recorded for this clonotype. This sequence joins TRBV15 and TRBJ2-5; 10 bases fit TRBD2. This CDR3 has 16 amino acids. With V trimmed by 5 bases and J by 2 bases, 8 bases remained unmatched. Germline CDR1 reads LNHNV; CDR2 reads YYDKDF (reference sequence). This CDR3 is CATSLAGGRLQETQYF. For the CDR3, the DNA is TGTGCCACCAGCTTAGCGGGAGGCCGTCTGCAAGAGACCCAGTACTTC.

This clonotype was observed a few times. V gene TRBV7-2 combines with J gene TRBJ2-3; no firm D call. This CDR3 contains 13 residues. CDR1 and CDR2 from the germline V gene are SGHTA and FQGNSA. Deletions cut 0 bases from V and 2 bases from J, with 3 bases between. The DNA for the CDR3 is TGTGCCAGCAGCTTAGCGGCCACAGATACGCAGTATTTT. Its translation: CASSLAATDTQYF.

The V and J genes are TRBV7-2 and TRBJ2-7; the match to TRBD1 covers 10 bases. Germline V gives CDR1 SGHTA, CDR2 FQGNSA. The CDR3 sequence is 16 residues long. CDR3 nucleotides: TGTGACAGCAGCTTAGTCGGGACAGGGGACTCCTACGAGCAGTACGTC. The encoded protein is CDSSLVGTGDSYEQYV.

The rearrangement joins TRBV6-2 or TRBV6-3 to TRBJ1-1; TRBD1 agrees at 7 bases. Germline CDR1 reads MNHEY; CDR2 reads SVGEGT. Losses at the gene ends were 6 bases for V and 1 base for J; bases not matched to a gene: 8. This CDR3 contains 15 residues. CDR3 nucleotide sequence: TGTGCCAGCAGCCCGTACAGGGGCCAGAACACTGAAGCTTTCTTT. It encodes CASSPYRGQNTEAFF.

The chain joins TRBV5-1 to TRBJ2-1; D is possibly TRBD2 (5 bases). The CDR3 sequence is 13 residues long. V lost 5 bases to trimming and J lost 4 bases, with 10 bases between them. The germline gives CDR1 SGHRS, CDR2 YFSETQ. The CDR3 sequence is CASREGWYNEQFF. The CDR3 DNA follows: TGCGCCAGCAGAGAGGGTTGGTACAATGAGCAGTTCTTC. Complete variable domain (other parts from reference TRBV5-1 and TRBJ2-1): KAGVTQTPRYLIKTRGQQVTLSCSPISGHRSVSWYQQTPGQGLQFLFEYFSETQRNKGNFPGRFSGRQFSNSRSEMNVSTLELGDSALYLCASREGWYNEQFFGPGTRLTVL.

A few counts support this clonotype. V gene TRBV7-2 combines with J gene TRBJ2-3; D uncertain. This CDR3 comprises 12 residues. Germline CDR1 SGHTA, CDR2 FQGNSA. V was trimmed by 4 bases and J by 6 bases, leaving 8 bases between them. CDR3 DNA sequence: TGTGCCAGCAGCTCATTACGGGATACGCAGTATTTT. It specifies CASSSLRDTQYF.

The V call is TRBV25-1, the J call TRBJ2-7, with TRBD1 matching over 7 bases. With V trimmed by 3 bases and J by 12 bases, 8 bases remained unmatched. Germline values: CDR1 MGHDK, CDR2 SYGVNS. The CDR3 loop spans 12 amino acids. The CDR3 nucleotides are TGTGCCAGCAGTGACTATCCGGGACAGACGTACGTC. Translating gives CASSDYPGQTYV.

The gene calls are TRBV28 and TRBJ1-1; possibly TRBD1 for D (6 bases). Deletions cut 11 bases from V and 0 bases from J, with 13 bases between. The CDR3 has 13 amino acids. CDR1 and CDR2 (germline): MDHEN, SYDVKM. Here the CDR3 DNA reads TGTGCCCTCGAGAGGGGGTTGAACACTGAAGCTTTCTTT. Amino acids: CALERGLNTEAFF.

This clonotype was detected ten times or more. J is TRBJ2-3 and V is TRBV29-1; 10 nucleotides align to TRBD1. The germline gives CDR1 SQVTM, CDR2 ANQGSEA. The CDR3 length is 15 residues. The ends lost 3 bases at V and 2 bases at J; junction bases unmatched: 5. The CDR3 nucleotides are TGCAGCGTTGACAGCGACAGGGGGCCCACAGATACGCAGTATTTT. This encodes CSVDSDRGPTDTQYF.

This clonotype turned up a few times. V is TRBV30 and J is TRBJ2-2, with 9 bases that match TRBD2. The CDR3 contains 13 residues. The trim removed 6 bases at V and 4 bases at J, leaving 3 bases unmatched. Germline-derived CDR1 and CDR2 are GTSNPN and SVGIG (reference sequence). DNA of the CDR3: TGTGCCTGTTCTAGCGGGATCACCGGGGAGCTGTTTTTT. Translating it yields CACSSGITGELFF. The variable domain in full, completed from reference TRBV30 and TRBJ2-2, reads SQTIHQWPATLVQPVGSPLSLECTVEGTSNPNLYWYRQAAGRGLQLLFYSVGIGQISSEVPQNLSASRPQDRQFILSSKKLLLSDSGFYLCACSSGITGELFFGEGSRLTVL.

This clonotype was observed many times. The J gene is TRBJ2-5, the V gene TRBV18, with a weak D call TRBD2 (5 bases). CDR1 KGHSH and CDR2 LQKENI come from the germline V gene. V was shortened by 6 bases and J by 2 bases, with 13 bases between the two germline ends. The CDR3 is made up of 14 amino acids. The CDR3 region is CASSPMPGQETQYF. In DNA, the CDR3 is TGTGCCAGCTCGCCAATGCCGGGACAAGAGACCCAGTACTTC.

This clonotype appeared a few times. The V and J genes are TRBV27 and TRBJ1-5, with a weak D call TRBD1 (6 bases). The length of the CDR3 is 14 residues. V was shortened by 4 bases and J by 7 bases, with 14 bases between the two germline ends. CDR1 is MNHEY and CDR2 is SMNVEV in the germline V gene (reference sequence). The CDR3 region has the DNA TGTGCCAGCAGTTCCCGCCCAGGGGAGCAGCCCCAGCATTTT. This sequence encodes CASSSRPGEQPQHF.

This clonotype was counted many times. The rearrangement joins TRBV12-3 or TRBV12-4 to TRBJ2-1, with D uncertain. The CDR3 runs to 13 residues. The V gene lost 3 bases and the J gene lost 4 bases, with 7 bases spanning the gap. Written as DNA, the CDR3 is TGTGCCAGCAGTTTGGGCAGGTACAATGAGCAGTTCTTC. Residues: CASSLGRYNEQFF.

This clonotype came up many times. V gene TRBV7-2 combines with J gene TRBJ2-4; TRBD1 matches at 9 bases. Per the germline V gene, CDR1 is SGHTA and CDR2 is FQGNSA. Germline trimming cut 5 bases from V and 5 bases from J; bases unmatched to any gene: 1. The CDR3 is 13 residues long. The CDR3 protein is CASSRQGENIQYF. For the CDR3, the DNA is TGTGCCAGCAGCCGACAGGGGGAAAACATTCAGTACTTC.